The next 20 T cell receptor beta chains were all read from a single sample in a study of shared clonotypes between healthy human individuals (TCRdb year 2020). Library method: the immunoSEQ multiplex PCR assay. TCRdb stores this immuneACCESS table with in-frame sequences only. Part of the clones is absent; in the studies checked, under half of the shortfall reflects unresolved V genes, and no reason is known for the rest. This sample holds about 960,000 clones; approximately 80% were observed only once. The ten most abundant clones make up about 1.5% of the sample. Sequenced material: memory CD4+ T cells sorted from blood. Sample cell subset or site, as interpreted from the label and publication: CD45RA-negative fraction. The receptors here all came from a man aged 18-30 years in good health.

A note on this clone: Other nucleotide sequences in the sample specify the same CDR3. The V and J genes are TRBV6-5 and TRBJ1-2; a weak D match, TRBD1 (5 bases). The V end lost 6 bases, the J end lost 7 bases, and 21 bases lay between the germline ends. The CDR3 consists of 15 residues. Germline CDR1 reads MNHEY; CDR2 reads SVGAGI. The CDR3 region has the DNA TGTGCCAGCAGCCCCAGTACGGGACGAAGAGGTGGCTACACCTTC. Protein: CASSPSTGRRGGYTF.

To note about this clone: A read error may produce the germline difference seen at one junction end. The rearrangement joins TRBV7-2 to TRBJ2-7; either TRBD1 or TRBD2 may supply D (5 bases each). The CDR3 consists of 11 residues. Germline lookup yields CDR1 SGHTA and CDR2 FQGNSA. The CDR3, as DNA: TGTGCCAGCAGCTTAGTAGGGACCCTGGTTTTC. It codes for CASSLVGTLVF. The full variable domain, with the rest looked up from reference TRBV7-2 and TRBJ2-7, is GAGVSQSPSNKVTEKGKDVELRCDPISGHTALYWYRQSLGQGLEFLIYFQGNSAPDKSGLPSDRFSAERTGGSVSTLTIQRTQQEDSAVYLCASSLVGTLVFGPGTRLTVT.

This clone appeared once. This chain uses TRBV11-2 with TRBJ1-3; tentatively, D is TRBD1 (5 bases). The CDR3 contains 16 residues. V dropped 6 bases and J dropped 3 bases, with 18 bases sitting between them. CDR1 SGHAT and CDR2 FQNNGV come from the germline V gene. CDR3 residues: CASSLSAAQGGNTIYF. The CDR3 bases are TGTGCCAGCAGTCTCTCAGCCGCGCAGGGTGGAAACACCATATATTTT.

The V and J genes are TRBV6-5 and TRBJ1-2, with D maybe TRBD1 (6 bases). Germline V CDR1 and CDR2: MNHEY, SVGAGI. V was pared by 5 bases and J by 6 bases, with 13 bases between. This CDR3 is built from 13 residues. The CDR3 here is CASSRDRLDGYTF. As DNA, the CDR3 is TGTGCCAGCAGTCGCGACAGGTTGGATGGCTACACCTTC.

V is TRBV4-1 and J is TRBJ2-7; 7 nucleotides line up with TRBD1. J gave up 2 bases and V 2 bases, and 3 bases lay outside the gene matches. Looked up from germline, CDR1 is MGHRA and CDR2 is YSYEKL. The CDR3 consists of 14 residues. The CDR3 is CASSQPGQTYEQYF. The CDR3 DNA follows: TGCGCCAGCAGCCAACCGGGACAGACCTACGAGCAGTACTTC.

As concerns this clone: Sequence at one end of the junction differs from germline and may be a read error. The J gene is TRBJ1-5, the V gene TRBV2; a weak D match, TRBD1 (6 bases). The CDR3 is made up of 15 amino acids. The germline V gene encodes CDR1 SNHLY and CDR2 FYNNEI. The CDR3 region is CASREGWGPIQPQHF. In DNA, the CDR3 is TGTGCCAGCAGGGAAGGGTGGGGGCCCATTCAGCCCCAGCATTTT.

The DNA of the CDR3 is TGTGCCAGCAGTTCGACAGGACGCTATGGCTACACCTTC. Its translation is CASSSTGRYGYTF. The chain has TRBV28 and TRBJ1-2; a weak D match, TRBD1 (6 bases). V shed 4 bases and J shed 4 bases, with 10 bases lying between them. The CDR3 is 13 residues long. From germline, CDR1 is MDHEN and CDR2 SYDVKM.

The V gene is TRBV7-9, the J gene TRBJ1-1; D is unclear. Germline V lookup: CDR1 SEHNR, CDR2 FQNEAQ (reference sequence). This CDR3 has 15 residues. Trimming cost V 5 bases and J 0 bases, with 13 bases left between them. CDR3 loop: CASSRSQSLNTEAFF. The CDR3 bases are TGTGCCAGCAGCCGCTCCCAGTCATTGAACACTGAAGCTTTCTTT.

This clone showed up just a few times. The V call is TRBV5-1, the J call TRBJ2-6; TRBD1 agrees at 11 bases. With V trimmed by 9 bases and J by 2 bases, 7 bases remained unmatched. The CDR3 totals 16 residues. Germline V gene data show CDR1 as SGHRS and CDR2 as YFSETQ. CDR3 loop: CATRTGGVAGANVLTF. The DNA for the CDR3 is TGCGCCACCCGGACAGGGGGCGTAGCTGGGGCCAACGTCCTGACTTTC.

The rearrangement uses TRBV5-1 and TRBJ1-4, with D possibly being TRBD1 (5 bases). Germline V gene sequence: CDR1 SGHRS, CDR2 YFSETQ. The V gene lost 4 bases and the J gene lost 0 bases, with 19 bases spanning the gap. The CDR3 totals 18 residues. As DNA, the CDR3 is TGCGCCAGCAGCCCCAGGACACCCGGGCGGGCAACTAATGAAAAACTGTTTTTT. Its protein is CASSPRTPGRATNEKLFF. The variable domain in full, with the rest retrieved from reference TRBV5-1 and TRBJ1-4, is KAGVTQTPRYLIKTRGQQVTLSCSPISGHRSVSWYQQTPGQGLQFLFEYFSETQRNKGNFPGRFSGRQFSNSRSEMNVSTLELGDSALYLCASSPRTPGRATNEKLFFGSGTQLSVL.

Many counts were recorded for this clone. The V call is TRBV28, the J call TRBJ1-2; D remains ambiguous. The CDR3 runs 13 residues. V was pared by 10 bases and J by 4 bases, with 16 bases between. Germline CDR1 reads MDHEN; CDR2 reads SYDVKM. CDR3 sequence reads: CATRQTEIYGYTF. In DNA, the CDR3 is TGTGCCACCCGCCAAACCGAAATCTATGGCTACACCTTC.

V gene TRBV19 combines with J gene TRBJ2-7, with 10 bases fitting TRBD2. Germline V gene lookup returns CDR1 LNHDA and CDR2 SQIVND (reference sequence). CDR3 length: 15 residues. V lost 5 bases and J lost 3; bases outside the gene matches: 7. For the CDR3, the DNA is TGTGCCAGTAGTGGTTCTCGGACTAGCGGCTACGAGCAGTACTTC. This sequence encodes CASSGSRTSGYEQYF.

The chain recombines TRBV2 with TRBJ2-7, with 12 bases that match TRBD2. The V segment lost 3 bases and the J segment 5 bases; nucleotides outside the gene matches: 5. The CDR3 is 15 amino acids. Germline V lookup: CDR1 SNHLY, CDR2 FYNNEI. DNA of the CDR3: TGTGCCAGCAGTGATGGGGGACTAGCGGGCCACGAGCAGTACTTC. Its protein product is CASSDGGLAGHEQYF.

This clone was seen a handful of times. In DNA form, the CDR3 reads TGTGCCAGCAGCTACCGGGACAGGGCCGGCGAGCAGTACTTC. Protein product: CASSYRDRAGEQYF. The V and J genes are TRBV5-6 and TRBJ2-7; TRBD1 matches 9 bases. In germline, CDR1 is SGHDT, CDR2 YYEEEE. V shed 3 bases and J 6 bases; nucleotides not matched to a gene: 7. The CDR3 runs to 14 residues.

The J gene is TRBJ1-5, the V gene TRBV7-2; D is undetermined. Germline CDR1 and CDR2: SGHTA and FQGNSA. This CDR3 comprises 13 residues. V gave up 6 bases and J gave up 7 bases, with 13 bases separating them. The CDR3 DNA follows: TGTGCCAGCAGTTATAACTGGAAGCAGCCCCAGCATTTT. Its protein product is CASSYNWKQPQHF.

This clone was counted between two and nine times. The chain links TRBV30 to TRBJ1-1, with unresolved D. With 0 bases removed from V and 5 bases from J, the gap between germline ends came to 10 bases. Germline assignment: CDR1 GTSNPN and CDR2 SVGIG (reference sequence). CDR3 length: 13 residues. The CDR3 here is CAWSVQDLTEAFF. The CDR3 DNA is TGTGCCTGGAGTGTGCAGGACTTAACTGAAGCTTTCTTT. The variable domain in full, with the rest retrieved from reference TRBV30 and TRBJ1-1, is SQTIHQWPATLVQPVGSPLSLECTVEGTSNPNLYWYRQAAGRGLQLLFYSVGIGQISSEVPQNLSASRPQDRQFILSSKKLLLSDSGFYLCAWSVQDLTEAFFGQGTRLTVV.

Points on this clone: This sample also contains other DNA sequences that code for the same CDR3. V and J are TRBV5-1 and TRBJ2-6; the D is unclear. V was clipped by 0 bases and J by 0 bases, with 7 bases between them. The CDR3 is made up of 16 amino acids. From germline, CDR1 is SGHRS and CDR2 YFSETQ. The CDR3 DNA is TGCGCCAGCAGCTTGGGAGCAGGCTCTGGGGCCAACGTCCTGACTTTC. This gives the protein CASSLGAGSGANVLTF.

The V call is TRBV5-1, the J call TRBJ2-5; TRBD2 is a possible D gene (6 bases). Per the germline V gene, CDR1 is SGHRS and CDR2 is YFSETQ. V was pared by 5 bases and J by 7 bases, with 21 bases between. The CDR3 has 15 residues. CDR3 sequence: CASRAPGLGGGTQYF. DNA for the CDR3: TGCGCCAGCAGAGCTCCGGGACTCGGTGGTGGGACCCAGTACTTC.

The gene calls are TRBV11-2 and TRBJ2-2; D gene ambiguous. Germline V lookup: CDR1 SGHAT, CDR2 FQNNGV. This CDR3 region has 13 residues. V lost 5 bases and J lost 4, with 8 bases in between. The CDR3 loop is CASSPIFTGELFF. The CDR3 coding sequence is TGTGCCAGCAGCCCGATATTCACCGGGGAGCTGTTTTTT.

The CDR3 DNA follows: TGTGCCTGGGGGGGAAGGACGAATAATGAAAAACTGTTTTTT. Its protein product is CAWGGRTNNEKLFF. The chain is built from TRBV30 and TRBJ1-4, with a tentative D call TRBD1 (5 bases). The CDR3 is 14 residues long. V shed 5 bases and J shed 4 bases, with 14 bases lying between them. Germline V gene sequence: CDR1 GTSNPN, CDR2 SVGIG (reference sequence).